This paragraph covers one TCR beta chain sequence. The antigen this receptor binds is unknown. Within one base of it there is no much larger clone, and no base qualities were kept. The data are from a study of siplizumab effects on memory and regulatory T cells (dated by TCRdb to between 2019 and 2020). Turning to the overall study: The study looked at the effect of siplizumab, an anti-CD2 antibody, on alloreactive T-cell subsets in allogeneic mixed lymphocyte reactions made from human PBMCs.

TCRbeta CDR3 sequencing was performed on sorted unstimulated T cells and on proliferating T cells recovered from mixed lymphocyte reactions. Fresh whole blood from roughly 10 HLA-typed healthy donors was used to isolate PBMCs. Library construction relied on the immunoSEQ multiplex PCR assay. About 9.9 x 10^4 TCR templates per sample were assayed by the deep sequencing platform. Genomic DNA extracted from sorted T cells was the material used for TCRbeta CDR3 sequencing. On the authors' methods: The R programming language was used for clonal analysis of TCRbeta CDR3 data. Unstimulated samples were compared with post-reaction CFSE-low samples to define alloreactive CD4+ and CD8+ clones. Regulatory or non-regulatory origin was assigned to alloreactive CD4+ clones by matching of sequences to sorted unstimulated Treg and non-Treg repertoires. Not all clones reach the TCRdb copy of this immuneACCESS table, which keeps in-frame sequences only. Checked studies attribute under half of the gap to unresolved V genes and leave the rest unexplained. V and J calls and clone size are as listed in that table; D and trimming were resolved from the DNA. A total of approximately 100,000 clones appear in this sample, about nine tenths of them only once. The top ten clones comprise roughly 2.6% of the sample.

Paper-wide results and their limitations: No functional confirmation was obtained for the suppressive function of proliferating Tregs from siplizumab cultures. For roughly 75-95% of proliferating CD4+ or CD8+ clones, no naive or memory phenotype could be assigned. Siplizumab significantly lowered the cumulative frequency of alloreactive sequences that could be traced to unstimulated CD4+ memory T cells. Because sequences at frequencies below about 10^-5 were poorly captured, only a minor fraction of alloreactive clones could be mapped back to unstimulated subsets. Greater diversity appeared to be present in unstimulated naive T cells than in memory T cells, and a substantial contribution to the alloresponse seemed to be made by naive cells. Among mappable alloreactive CD4+ clones, the Treg-derived fraction averaged approximately 69% with siplizumab versus roughly 25% in control reactions.

The TCR sequence derives from a human donor in good health. Some clones in this sample may be carry-over from other donors' samples. The sequenced sample consisted of CD4+ T cells sorted from blood.

The CDR3 protein: CASRLWTSGQETQYF. The nucleotide sequence reads TGTGCCAGCAGACTTTGGACTAGCGGTCAAGAGACCCAGTACTTC. This receptor chain uses TRBV6-1 and TRBJ2-5, with TRBD2 identical over 10 junction bases. CDR1 and CDR2 are drawn from the germline V gene: MNHNS, SASEGT. V is cut back by 6 bases and J by 2 bases, with 6 bases in the junction unmatched. CDR3 length: 15 amino acids, cysteine to phenylalanine. Solely the CDR3 DNA is kept, with 45 bases framed from the first base.